This T cell receptor (beta chain) comes out of a study of a mutant IDH1 vaccine in newly diagnosed glioma. Time point of the sample: baseline, week 1 (first vaccination visit). Indicated treatment: pre-vaccination baseline after standard-of-care therapy. Study-wide results and limits: Apparently unrelated to pseudoprogression were changes in the top peripheral T cell clonotypes.

This clone was observed a handful of times. Its specificity is unknown. V was trimmed by 4 bases and J by 6 bases, leaving 16 bases between them. The V gene's germline CDR1 is SGHTA and CDR2 FQGNSA. There are 14 residues in the CDR3. The assay was immunoSEQ multiplex PCR, and TCRdb's table has in-frame clones only and misses some. Of fewer than 65,000 clones in the sample, roughly 80% were seen once. The TCR originated in a woman between 35 and 50 years old with glioma. This rearrangement joins TRBV7-2 to TRBJ2-7; no reliable D call. This sample comprised PBMCs, obtained from a glioma patient treated with radiotherapy, temozolomide or both. DNA of the CDR3: TGTGCCAGCAGCTCCCCCCGATGGGGTGTCGAGCAGTACTTC. It encodes CASSSPRWGVEQYF.